The 14 T cell receptor beta chains listed next were all sequenced from one sample in a study of T cells in Graves' hyperthyroidism and ophthalmopathy. RNA transcripts yielded amplified TCR beta CDR3 regions. When the TCR CDR3 underwent first-round RT-PCR, the HTBI primer set was used. TCRdb re-called the multiplex PCR reads through MiXCR, storing one row per CDR3 protein. The table includes under 65,000 distinct CDR3 sequences, 53% detected once. Sequenced material: blood. Receptor source: a woman in her fifties or sixties with Graves' ophthalmopathy.

The rearrangement joins TRBV9 to TRBJ1-6; a weak D match, TRBD1 (5 bases). V was shortened by 5 bases and J by 5 bases, with 20 bases between the two germline ends. CDR3 length: 17 amino acids. Germline CDR1 is SGDLS and CDR2 is YYNGEE. CDR3 DNA: TGTGCCAGCAGTGAAGCGCTTCTAGGGACCAATAATTCACCCCTCCACTTT. Protein: CASSEALLGTNNSPLHF.

Only one count was recorded for this clonotype. The chain has TRBV5-1 and TRBJ1-5, with 7 bases lining up with TRBD1. CDR1 is SGHRS and CDR2 is YFSETQ in the germline V gene. V trimming: 4 bases; J trimming: 7 bases; junction bases outside the gene matches: 11. There are 15 residues in the CDR3. The CDR3 nucleotides read TGCGCCAGCAGCCGACAGACAGGGCGGCAGCAGCCCCAGCATTTT. This codes for CASSRQTGRQQPQHF.

The chain joins TRBV5-1 to TRBJ2-1; D is ambiguous. Germline V gene lookup returns CDR1 SGHRS and CDR2 YFSETQ. The V gene lost 6 bases and the J gene lost 0 bases, with 13 bases spanning the gap. The CDR3 has 15 amino acids. CDR3 protein: CASTLTMSSYNEQFF. CDR3 sequence (DNA): TGCGCCAGCACCCTAACCATGAGCTCCTACAATGAGCAGTTCTTC.

Sample share makes this clonotype medium-sized. The genes are TRBV2 and TRBJ1-6; D is unclear. The germline V and J ends were trimmed by 6 bases and 4 bases, with 7 bases remaining between them. The CDR3 has 13 residues. Looked up from germline, CDR1 is SNHLY and CDR2 is FYNNEI. CDR3 residues: CASRQNYNSPLHF. CDR3 DNA sequence: TGTGCCAGCAGGCAGAATTATAATTCACCCCTCCACTTT. The whole variable domain, filled in from reference TRBV2 and TRBJ1-6, reads EPEVTQTPSHQVTQMGQEVILRCVPISNHLYFYWYRQILGQKVEFLVSFYNNEISEKSEIFDDQFSVERPDGSNFTLKIRSTKLEDSAMYFCASRQNYNSPLHFGNGTRLTVT.

The chain has TRBV19 and TRBJ2-5, with a weak D call TRBD1 (6 bases). CDR1 and CDR2 (germline): LNHDA, SQIVND (reference sequence). Deletions cut 3 bases from V and 5 bases from J, with 13 bases between. The CDR3 sequence is 14 residues long. CDR3 loop: CASSITGSEETQYF. CDR3 nucleotide sequence: TGTGCCAGTAGTATTACAGGGAGTGAGGAGACCCAGTACTTC.

This clonotype has a single count. The junction departs from the called germline gene at one end, perhaps through a read error. The chain joins TRBV2 to TRBJ2-1, with TRBD1 matching 8 bases. CDR1 SNHLY and CDR2 FYNNEI come from the germline V gene. The length of the CDR3 is 15 residues. In DNA, the CDR3 is TGTGCCAGCAGTGATCGGACAGGGAGGTACGATGAGCAGCTCTTC. Amino acids: CASSDRTGRYDEQLF.

With respect to this clonotype: A junction end diverges from the germline sequence, so it may reflect a read error. The chain is built from TRBV7-7 and TRBJ2-3, with TRBD2 identical over 10 bases. Germline lookup yields CDR1 SSHAT and CDR2 FNYEAQ (reference sequence). CDR3 length: 16 amino acids. In DNA, the CDR3 is TGTGCTAGCAGCAGGGGGCTAGCGGGAGCAACAGATACGCAGTATTTT. This gives the protein CASSRGLAGATDTQYF.

The chain carries TRBV7-6 and TRBJ2-3; TRBD2 matches at 7 bases. Looked up from germline, CDR1 is SGHVS and CDR2 is FNYEAQ. The V gene end was trimmed by 1 base and the J gene end by 2 bases; junction bases not matched to a gene: 3. CDR3 size: 15 residues. CDR3 in DNA: TGTGCCAGCAGCTTAGGGGGGAGGGCCACAGATACGCAGTATTTT. It codes for CASSLGGRATDTQYF.

CDR3: CAIMRSGGYEQYF. For the CDR3, the DNA is TGTGCCATCATGCGGAGCGGGGGGTACGAGCAGTACTTC. The V call is TRBV10-3, the J call TRBJ2-7, with 9 bases identical to TRBD2. The CDR3 runs 13 residues. V shed 7 bases and J 4 bases; nucleotides not matched to a gene: 5. Germline V lookup: CDR1 ENHRY, CDR2 SYGVKD.

The V gene is TRBV6-6, the J gene TRBJ1-1; 9 bases align to TRBD1. The CDR3 runs to 17 residues. Germline CDR1 MNHNY, CDR2 SVGAGI (reference sequence). Trimming removed 8 bases from V and 7 bases from J; junction bases left unmatched: 20. The CDR3 is CASRPPGTGRRANEAFF. For the CDR3, the DNA is TGTGCCAGCCGCCCCCCCGGGACAGGGAGGAGAGCTAATGAAGCTTTCTTT.

By share, this clonotype counts as medium-sized. The chain combines TRBV25-1 with TRBJ1-5, with 7 positions matching TRBD1. With 2 bases clipped from V and 0 bases from J, the junction kept 1 base outside the gene matches. Germline V gives CDR1 MGHDK, CDR2 SYGVNS. The CDR3 loop spans 15 amino acids. This CDR3 is CASSEGTVSNQPQHF. The CDR3 DNA sequence: TGTGCCAGCAGTGAAGGGACAGTTAGCAATCAGCCCCAGCATTTT.

This clonotype has at least ten counts. The chain has TRBV9 and TRBJ2-3; 9 positions match TRBD1. This CDR3 comprises 16 residues. V shed 0 bases, J shed 4 bases, and the junction held 6 bases outside the gene matches. CDR1 SGDLS and CDR2 YYNGEE come from the germline V gene. The CDR3 loop is CASSVEGTGTPDTQYF. CDR3 coding DNA: TGTGCCAGCAGCGTAGAAGGGACAGGGACCCCAGATACGCAGTATTTT.

This clonotype was observed many times. The chain combines TRBV7-3 with TRBJ2-5; the D call may be TRBD1 or TRBD2 (6 bases each). There are 15 residues in the CDR3. CDR1 SGHTA and CDR2 FQGTGA come from the germline V gene. Trimming left V 2 bases short and J 5 bases short, with 15 bases between. The chain's CDR3 is CASSLGRGPQETQYF. The CDR3 region has the DNA TGTGCCAGCAGCTTAGGACGGGGGCCACAGGAGACCCAGTACTTC.

This clonotype was recorded many times. This chain uses TRBV9 with TRBJ1-3; tentative D call: TRBD1 (5 bases). The germline CDR1 and CDR2 sequences are SGDLS and YYNGEE. The length of the CDR3 is 17 residues. Trimming stripped 0 bases from V and 0 bases from J, with 13 bases between. The CDR3 spells CASSVGGEYLSGNTIYF. Written as DNA, the CDR3 is TGTGCCAGCAGCGTAGGGGGGGAGTATCTCTCTGGAAACACCATATATTTT.